These 2 T cell receptor beta chains were sequenced from one sample in a study of shared clonotypes between healthy human individuals. TCRdb's copy holds only in-frame clones and misses some; the assay was immunoSEQ multiplex PCR. The sample carries about 2.1 million clones, 93% recorded once. Positively selected for CCR7, the CD45RO-negative cells used as naive CD8 cells excluded terminally differentiated effector memory CD45RA+ cells. The sequencing input was naive CD8+ T cells from PBMCs. The receptors originated from a man aged 18 to 30 in good health. Some clones in this sample may be carry-over from other donors' samples.

The chain is built from TRBV14 and TRBJ2-7; TRBD2 matches at 10 bases. Trimming at V came to 3 bases and at J to 3 bases, leaving 11 bases not matched to a gene. The CDR3 loop spans 17 amino acids. Germline V lookup: CDR1 SGHDN, CDR2 FVKESK. The CDR3 coding sequence is TGTGCCAGCAGCCAGGCCCCTAGCGGGAGCCCCCTCTACGAGCAGTACTTC. This translates into CASSQAPSGSPLYEQYF.

In this sample, this clone turned up once. The rearrangement joins TRBV10-3 to TRBJ2-1, with D perhaps matching TRBD1 (6 bases). Trimming stripped 8 bases from V and 5 bases from J, with 10 bases between. CDR3 length equals 12 residues. CDR1 is ENHRY and CDR2 is SYGVKD in the germline V gene. The CDR3 nucleotides are TGTGCCATCCTAGGACAGCACAATGAGCAGTTCTTC. Amino acid sequence: CAILGQHNEQFF.